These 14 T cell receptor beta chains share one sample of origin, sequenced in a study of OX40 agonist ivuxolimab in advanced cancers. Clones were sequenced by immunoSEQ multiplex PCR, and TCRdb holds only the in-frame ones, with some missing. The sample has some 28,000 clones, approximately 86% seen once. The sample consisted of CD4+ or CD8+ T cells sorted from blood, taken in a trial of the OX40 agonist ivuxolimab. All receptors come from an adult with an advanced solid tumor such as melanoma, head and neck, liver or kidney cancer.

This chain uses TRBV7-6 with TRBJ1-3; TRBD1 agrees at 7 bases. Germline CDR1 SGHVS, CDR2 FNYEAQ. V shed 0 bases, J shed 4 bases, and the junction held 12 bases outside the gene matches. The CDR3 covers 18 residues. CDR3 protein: CASSLAGGQLEVGNTIYF. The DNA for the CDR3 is TGTGCCAGCAGCTTAGCGGGGGGACAGCTTGAGGTGGGAAACACCATATATTTT.

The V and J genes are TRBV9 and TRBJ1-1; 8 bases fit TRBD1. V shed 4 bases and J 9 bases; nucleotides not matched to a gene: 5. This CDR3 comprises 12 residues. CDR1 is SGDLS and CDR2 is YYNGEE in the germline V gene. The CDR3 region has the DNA TGTGCCAGCAGCCCAGGGGGCACACAAGCTTTCTTT. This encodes CASSPGGTQAFF.

Written as DNA, the CDR3 is TGTGCCAGCAGCCAAGAAGTAGGGGGGCTCACTGAAGCTTTCTTT. This translates into CASSQEVGGLTEAFF. V and J are TRBV4-2 and TRBJ1-1; possible D gene TRBD1, 6 bases. This CDR3 has 15 residues. Germline values: CDR1 LGHNA, CDR2 YNFKEQ. The ends were cut back, 0 bases at V and 4 bases at J, with 12 bases in the middle.

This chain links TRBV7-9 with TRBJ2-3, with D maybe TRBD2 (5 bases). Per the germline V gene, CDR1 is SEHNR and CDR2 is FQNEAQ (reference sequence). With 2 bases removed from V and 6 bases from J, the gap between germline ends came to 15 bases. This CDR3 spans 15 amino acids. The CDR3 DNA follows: TGTGCCAGCAGCTTACCTAGAGGGCTTGGGGATACGCAGTATTTT. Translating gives CASSLPRGLGDTQYF.

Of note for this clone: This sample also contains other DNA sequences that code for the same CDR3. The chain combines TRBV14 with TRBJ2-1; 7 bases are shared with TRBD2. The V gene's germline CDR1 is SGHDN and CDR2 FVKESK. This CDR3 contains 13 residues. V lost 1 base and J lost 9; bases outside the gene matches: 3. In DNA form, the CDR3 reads TGTGCCAGCAGCCAAGTAGCGGGCAGTGAGCAGTTCTTC. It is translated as CASSQVAGSEQFF. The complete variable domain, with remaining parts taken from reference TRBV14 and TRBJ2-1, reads EAGVTQFPSHSVIEKGQTVTLRCDPISGHDNLYWYRRVMGKEIKFLLHFVKESKQDESGMPNNRFLAERTGGTYSTLKVQPAELEDSGVYFCASSQVAGSEQFFGPGTRLTVL.

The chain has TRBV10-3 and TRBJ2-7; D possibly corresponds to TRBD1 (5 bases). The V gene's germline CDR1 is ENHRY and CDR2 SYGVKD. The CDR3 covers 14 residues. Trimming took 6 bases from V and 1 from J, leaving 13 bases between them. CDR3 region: CAIRARETSYEQYF. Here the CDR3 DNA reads TGTGCCATCAGGGCCAGGGAAACTTCCTACGAGCAGTACTTC.

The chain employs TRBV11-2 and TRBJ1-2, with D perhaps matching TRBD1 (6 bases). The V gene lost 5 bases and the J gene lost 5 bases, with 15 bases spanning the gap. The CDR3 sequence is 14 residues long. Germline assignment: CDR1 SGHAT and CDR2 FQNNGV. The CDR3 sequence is CASSDGGRGYGYTF. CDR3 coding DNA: TGTGCCAGCAGCGATGGGGGCCGGGGGTATGGCTACACCTTC.

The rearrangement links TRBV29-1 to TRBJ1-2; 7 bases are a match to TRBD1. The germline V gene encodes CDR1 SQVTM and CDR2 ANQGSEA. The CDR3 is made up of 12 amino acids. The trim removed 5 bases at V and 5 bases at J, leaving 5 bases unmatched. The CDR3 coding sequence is TGCAGCGTTCCTGGACAGGTATATGGCTACACCTTC. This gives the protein CSVPGQVYGYTF. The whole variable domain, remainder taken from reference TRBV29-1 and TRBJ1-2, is SAVISQKPSRDICQRGTSLTIQCQVDSQVTMMFWYRQQPGQSLTLIATANQGSEATYESGFVIDKFPISRPNLTFSTLTVSNMSPEDSSIYLCSVPGQVYGYTFGSGTRLTVV.

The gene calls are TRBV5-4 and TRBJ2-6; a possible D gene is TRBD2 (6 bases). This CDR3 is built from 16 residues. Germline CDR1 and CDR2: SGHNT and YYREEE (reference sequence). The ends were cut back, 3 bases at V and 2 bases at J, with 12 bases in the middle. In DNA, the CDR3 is TGTGCCAGCAGCTATTCGGGGGTGGCTGGGGCCAACGTCCTGACTTTC. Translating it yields CASSYSGVAGANVLTF.

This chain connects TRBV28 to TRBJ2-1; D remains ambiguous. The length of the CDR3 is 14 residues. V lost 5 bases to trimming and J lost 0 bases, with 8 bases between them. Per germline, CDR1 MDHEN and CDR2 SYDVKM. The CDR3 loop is CASSTDNSYNEQFF. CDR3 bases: TGTGCCAGCAGTACCGACAACTCCTACAATGAGCAGTTCTTC.

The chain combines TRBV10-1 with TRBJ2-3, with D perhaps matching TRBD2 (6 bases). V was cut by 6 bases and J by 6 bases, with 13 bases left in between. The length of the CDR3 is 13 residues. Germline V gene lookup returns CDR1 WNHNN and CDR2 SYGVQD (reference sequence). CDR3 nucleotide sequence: TGCGCCAGCAGGGGGGACTTATGGGATACGCAGTATTTT. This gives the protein CASRGDLWDTQYF.

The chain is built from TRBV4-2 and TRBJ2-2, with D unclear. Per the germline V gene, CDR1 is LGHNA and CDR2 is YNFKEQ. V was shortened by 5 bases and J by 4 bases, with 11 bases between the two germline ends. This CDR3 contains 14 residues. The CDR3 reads CASSEISGTGELFF. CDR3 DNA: TGTGCCAGCAGCGAAATTAGTGGCACCGGGGAGCTGTTTTTT.

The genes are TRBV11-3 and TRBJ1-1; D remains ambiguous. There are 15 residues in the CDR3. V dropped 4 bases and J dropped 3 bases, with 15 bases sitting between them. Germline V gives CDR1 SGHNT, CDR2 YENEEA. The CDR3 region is CASSSTGISDTEAFF. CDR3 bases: TGTGCCAGCAGCTCAACCGGTATATCGGACACTGAAGCTTTCTTT.

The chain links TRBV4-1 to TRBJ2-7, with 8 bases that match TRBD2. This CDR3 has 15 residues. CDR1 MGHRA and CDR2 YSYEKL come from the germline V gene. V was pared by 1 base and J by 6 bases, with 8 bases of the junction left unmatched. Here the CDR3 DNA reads TGCGCCAGCAGCCAAGGGGGGGGACTAGTCCGCGAGCAGTACTTC. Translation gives CASSQGGGLVREQYF.